This T cell receptor (beta chain) was identified during a study of blood T cell repertoires in COVID-19. Profiled with immunoSEQ multiplex PCR; TCRdb holds only in-frame clones, not every one. The sample has roughly 150,000 clones, 75% to 90% seen once; the top ten hold about 2.5%. V lost 1 base and J lost 2, with 5 bases in between. CDR1 and CDR2 (germline): MDHEN, SYDVKM. The CDR3 consists of 13 residues. Sequenced input: peripheral blood. The origin of this receptor is a woman in her 70s with acute or convalescent COVID-19. The chain couples TRBV28 to TRBJ1-2; D unclear. The DNA for the CDR3 is TGTGCCAGCAGTTTATCGCGGAACTATGGCTACACCTTC. It is translated as CASSLSRNYGYTF.